Given below is one TCR beta chain in context. The data originate from a study of T cell changes during pregnancy in multiple sclerosis. TCRdb keeps only in-frame clones here, not all; method: immunoSEQ multiplex PCR. This sample has about 40,000 clones, with roughly 90% found just once. The clonotype comes from a female donor with multiple sclerosis, enrolled in a pregnancy study. Specimen: CD8+ T cells from peripheral blood mononuclear cells, collected in the first trimester of pregnancy.

The CDR3 DNA is TGTGCCGGAAGCGGAGAAAACAATCAGCCCCAGCATTTT. Protein: CAGSGENNQPQHF. This chain uses TRBV30 with TRBJ1-5; D unclear. The germline CDR1 and CDR2 sequences are GTSNPN and SVGIG (reference sequence). Trimming removed 8 bases from V and 3 bases from J, with 14 bases in between. The CDR3 has 13 amino acids.